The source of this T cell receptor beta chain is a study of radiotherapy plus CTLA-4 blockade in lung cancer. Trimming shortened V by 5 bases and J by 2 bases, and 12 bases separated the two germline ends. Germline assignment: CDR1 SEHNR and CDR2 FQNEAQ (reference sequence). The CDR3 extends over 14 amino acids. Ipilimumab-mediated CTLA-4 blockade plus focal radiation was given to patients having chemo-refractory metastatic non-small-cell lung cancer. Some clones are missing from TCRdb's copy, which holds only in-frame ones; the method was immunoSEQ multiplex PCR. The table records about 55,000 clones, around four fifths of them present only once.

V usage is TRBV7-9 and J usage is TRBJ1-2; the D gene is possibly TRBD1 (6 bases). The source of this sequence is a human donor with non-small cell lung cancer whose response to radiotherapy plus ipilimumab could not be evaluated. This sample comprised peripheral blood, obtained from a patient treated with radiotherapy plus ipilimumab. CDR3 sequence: CASSPQGTNYGYTF. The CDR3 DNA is TGTGCCAGCAGCCCCCAGGGGACCAACTATGGCTACACCTTC.